This T cell receptor (beta chain) was identified in a study of T-cell memory formation after mild COVID-19. Study as a whole: TCR clusters were mostly confined to one donor each.

Points from the study as a whole: Contracting CD4+ clones sat mainly in CM and EM; CD8+ in EMRA. Several responding clones turned up in pre-infection memory, indicating that cross-reactive memory may have taken part.

Remarks on this clonotype: Its antigen is still unknown.

Germline V gene lookup returns CDR1 SGHVS and CDR2 FQNEAQ. Trimming stripped 5 bases from V and 10 bases from J, with 24 bases between. The CDR3 runs 16 residues. TCR alpha and TCR beta cDNA libraries with sample barcodes and UMIs came from 5'RACE using constant-segment primers. TCRdb called the 5' RACE reads again in MiXCR, with one record for every CDR3 protein. The sample lists approximately 100,000 distinct CDR3 sequences; over 8.5% were seen once. Sample: PBMCs or a T cell subset sorted from them (not recorded which). The chain uses TRBV7-8 and TRBJ2-1; TRBD1 might be the D (6 bases). This clonotype was obtained from a man younger than 35 who had mild COVID-19 (a few samples of this study predate the infection). Cell type and time point are not known. The CDR3 spells CASSDPTGRYFQEQFF. CDR3 in DNA: TGTGCCAGCAGCGATCCCACAGGGCGTTATTTTCAAGAGCAGTTCTTC.